The present entry profiles one T cell receptor beta chain with its context. Per the germline V gene, CDR1 is SGHTA and CDR2 is FQGNSA. V dropped 5 bases and J dropped 2 bases, with 12 bases sitting between them. CDR3 length: 14 residues. This sample is drawn from a study of blood T cell repertoires in COVID-19. As for the study in general: Researchers got acute and convalescent COVID-19 samples from the United States, Italy and Spain. T cells, B-cell-depleted T cells, or PBMCs provided the cDNA or gDNA that served as material.

Per the original data handling: Nucleated cell counts were estimated from reference gene primer amplification. Clones were read by immunoSEQ multiplex PCR, and TCRdb kept only the in-frame ones, dropping some. V and J calls and clone size follow that table, whereas D and trimming were derived from the DNA. The sample carries under 300,000 clones, more than 75% recorded once. This receptor was identified in a woman aged 70-85 years with active or convalescent COVID-19. The chain joins TRBV7-2 to TRBJ1-2; D gene unclear. The specimen was peripheral blood. The CDR3 nucleotides are TGTGCCAGCAGCCCCCGGGTGTTGAACTATGGCTACACCTTC. Translated: CASSPRVLNYGYTF.